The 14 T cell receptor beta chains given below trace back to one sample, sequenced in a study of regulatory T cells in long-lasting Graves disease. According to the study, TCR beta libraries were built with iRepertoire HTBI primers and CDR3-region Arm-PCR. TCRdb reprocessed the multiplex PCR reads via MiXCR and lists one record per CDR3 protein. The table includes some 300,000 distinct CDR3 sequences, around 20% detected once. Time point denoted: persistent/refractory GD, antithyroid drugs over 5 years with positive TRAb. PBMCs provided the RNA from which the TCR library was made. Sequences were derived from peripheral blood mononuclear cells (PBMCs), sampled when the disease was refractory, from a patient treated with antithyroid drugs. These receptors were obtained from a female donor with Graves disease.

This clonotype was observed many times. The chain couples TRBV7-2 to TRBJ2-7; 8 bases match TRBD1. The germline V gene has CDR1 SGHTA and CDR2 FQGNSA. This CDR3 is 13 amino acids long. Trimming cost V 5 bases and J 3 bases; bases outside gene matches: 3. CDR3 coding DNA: TGTGCCAGCAGCCCGACAGGGGTCTACGAGCAGTACTTC. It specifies CASSPTGVYEQYF.

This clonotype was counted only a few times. CDR3: CASSIDGGFMNTEAFF. The DNA for the CDR3 is TGTGCCAGTAGTATAGATGGGGGCTTCATGAACACTGAAGCTTTCTTT. This chain connects TRBV19 to TRBJ1-1, with TRBD1 as a possible D gene (6 bases). CDR1 LNHDA and CDR2 SQIVND come from the germline V gene (reference sequence). CDR3 length equals 16 residues. The V end was cut by 0 bases, the J end by 0 bases, with 11 bases between.

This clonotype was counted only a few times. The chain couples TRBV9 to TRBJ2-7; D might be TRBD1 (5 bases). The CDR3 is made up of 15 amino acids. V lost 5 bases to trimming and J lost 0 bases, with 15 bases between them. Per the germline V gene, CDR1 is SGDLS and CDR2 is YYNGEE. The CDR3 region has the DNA TGTGCCAGCAGAAAGACCAGGGCGAGCTCCTACGAGCAGTACTTC. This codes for CASRKTRASSYEQYF.

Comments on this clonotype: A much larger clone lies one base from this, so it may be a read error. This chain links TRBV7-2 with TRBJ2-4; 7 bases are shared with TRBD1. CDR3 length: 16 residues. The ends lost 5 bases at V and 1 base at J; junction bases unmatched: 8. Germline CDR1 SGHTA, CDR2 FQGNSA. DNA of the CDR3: TGTGCCAGCAGCCCCGATTCAGGGGGTGCCAAAAACATTCAGTACTTC. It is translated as CASSPDSGGAKNIQYF.

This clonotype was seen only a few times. In DNA form, the CDR3 reads TGTGCCAGCAGCCAAGTTGGAGATTCCTACGAGCAGTACTTC. Its protein is CASSQVGDSYEQYF. The chain uses TRBV14 and TRBJ2-7, with no clear D. Trimming pared 1 base from V and 1 base from J, leaving 8 bases between. CDR3 size: 14 residues. The germline CDR1 and CDR2 sequences are SGHDN and FVKESK.

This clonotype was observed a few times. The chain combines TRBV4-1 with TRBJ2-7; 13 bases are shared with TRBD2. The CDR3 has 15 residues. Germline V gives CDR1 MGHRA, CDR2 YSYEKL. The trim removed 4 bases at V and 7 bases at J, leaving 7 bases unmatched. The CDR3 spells CASSRLLAGGLEQYF. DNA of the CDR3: TGCGCCAGCAGCCGACTACTAGCGGGAGGGCTTGAGCAGTACTTC.

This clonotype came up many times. CDR3 protein: CASRDRDQPQHF. CDR3 in DNA: TGTGCCAGCAGGGACAGGGATCAGCCCCAGCATTTT. This chain joins TRBV28 and TRBJ1-5; 8 nucleotides line up with TRBD1. Germline V gene sequence: CDR1 MDHEN, CDR2 SYDVKM. The CDR3 extends over 12 amino acids. J gave up 5 bases and V 6 bases, and 0 bases lay outside the gene matches. Full variable domain (outside the CDR3, taken from reference TRBV28 and TRBJ1-5): DVKVTQSSRYLVKRTGEKVFLECVQDMDHENMFWYRQDPGLGLRLIYFSYDVKMKEKGDIPEGYSVSREKKERFSLILESASTNQTSMYLCASRDRDQPQHFGDGTRLSIL.

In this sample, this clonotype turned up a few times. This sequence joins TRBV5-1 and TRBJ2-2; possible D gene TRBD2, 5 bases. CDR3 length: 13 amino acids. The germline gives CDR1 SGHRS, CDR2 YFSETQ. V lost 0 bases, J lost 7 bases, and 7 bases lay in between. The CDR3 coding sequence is TGCGCCAGCAGCTTGGAGGCGGGCGGGGAGCTGTTTTTT. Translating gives CASSLEAGGELFF. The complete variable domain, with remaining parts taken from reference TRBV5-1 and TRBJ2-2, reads KAGVTQTPRYLIKTRGQQVTLSCSPISGHRSVSWYQQTPGQGLQFLFEYFSETQRNKGNFPGRFSGRQFSNSRSEMNVSTLELGDSALYLCASSLEAGGELFFGEGSRLTVL.

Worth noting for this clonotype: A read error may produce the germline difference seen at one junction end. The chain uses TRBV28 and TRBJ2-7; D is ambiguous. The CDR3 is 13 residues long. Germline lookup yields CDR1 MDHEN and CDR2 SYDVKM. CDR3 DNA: TGTGCCACCAGTTATGGCAGGTCCTACGAGCAGTACTTC. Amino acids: CATSYGRSYEQYF.

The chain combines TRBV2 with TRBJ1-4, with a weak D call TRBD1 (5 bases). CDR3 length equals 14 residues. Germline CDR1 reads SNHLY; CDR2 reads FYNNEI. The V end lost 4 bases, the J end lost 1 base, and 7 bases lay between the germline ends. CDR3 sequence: CASSVTGTNEKLFF. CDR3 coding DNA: TGTGCCAGCAGTGTCACAGGAACTAATGAAAAACTGTTTTTT.

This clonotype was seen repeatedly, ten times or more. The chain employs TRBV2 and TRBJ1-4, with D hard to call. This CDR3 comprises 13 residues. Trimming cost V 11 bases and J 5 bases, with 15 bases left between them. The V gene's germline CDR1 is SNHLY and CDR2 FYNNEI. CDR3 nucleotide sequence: TGTGCCGCGGCCGGGGATTGGAATGAAAAACTGTTTTTT. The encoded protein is CAAAGDWNEKLFF.

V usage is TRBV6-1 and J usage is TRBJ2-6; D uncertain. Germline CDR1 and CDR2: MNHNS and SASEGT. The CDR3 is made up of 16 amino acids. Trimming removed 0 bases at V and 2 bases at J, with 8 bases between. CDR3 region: CASSEAASAGANVLTF. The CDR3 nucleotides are TGTGCCAGCAGTGAAGCCGCGTCAGCTGGGGCCAACGTCCTGACTTTC.

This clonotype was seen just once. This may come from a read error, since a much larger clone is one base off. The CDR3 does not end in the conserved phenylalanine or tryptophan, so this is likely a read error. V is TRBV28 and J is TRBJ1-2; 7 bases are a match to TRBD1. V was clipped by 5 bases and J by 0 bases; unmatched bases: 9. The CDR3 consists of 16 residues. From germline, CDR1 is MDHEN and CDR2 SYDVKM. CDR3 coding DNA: TGTGCCAGCAGTCCCCGGGACAGCTTTACTAACTATGGCTACACCCTC. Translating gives CASSPRDSFTNYGYTL.

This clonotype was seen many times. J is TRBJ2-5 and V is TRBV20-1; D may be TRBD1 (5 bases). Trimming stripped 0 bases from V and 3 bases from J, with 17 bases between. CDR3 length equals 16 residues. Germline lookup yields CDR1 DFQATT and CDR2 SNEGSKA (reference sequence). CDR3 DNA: TGCAGTGCTAGAGATGGGGCGCGGTCATGGGAAGAGACCCAGTACTTC. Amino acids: CSARDGARSWEETQYF.